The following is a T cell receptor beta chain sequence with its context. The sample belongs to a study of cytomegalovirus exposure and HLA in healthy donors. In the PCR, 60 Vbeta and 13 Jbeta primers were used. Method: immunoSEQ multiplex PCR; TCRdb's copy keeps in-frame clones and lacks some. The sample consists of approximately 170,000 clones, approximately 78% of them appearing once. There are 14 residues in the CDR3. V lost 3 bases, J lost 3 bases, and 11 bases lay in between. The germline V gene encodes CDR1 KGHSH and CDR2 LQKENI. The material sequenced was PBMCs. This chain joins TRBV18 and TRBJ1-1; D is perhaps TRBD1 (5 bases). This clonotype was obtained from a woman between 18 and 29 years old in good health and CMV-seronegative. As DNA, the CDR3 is TGTGCCAGCTCACCGAAGGGGAGGGACACTGAAGCTTTCTTT. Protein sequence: CASSPKGRDTEAFF.